These 32 T cell receptor beta chains came from one sample sequenced in a study of beta chain features in type 1 diabetes. Expressed TCRB transcripts were sequenced, since all the RNA that had been isolated was reverse transcribed. TCRdb's copy holds only in-frame clones and misses some; the assay was immunoSEQ multiplex PCR. The sample has fewer than 650,000 clones; roughly a sixth are singletons. Sequencing was performed on naive CD4+ T cells from blood. The receptors were sampled from a man between 18 and 35 years old in good health.

This sequence joins TRBV19 and TRBJ2-1; D might be TRBD2 (6 bases). CDR3 size: 15 residues. V lost 4 bases and J lost 2, with 12 bases in between. The germline V gene has CDR1 LNHDA and CDR2 SQIVND (reference sequence). The CDR3 nucleotides read TGTGCCAGTAGTAGGAGCGGGTTAACCTACAATGAGCAGTTCTTC. Amino acids: CASSRSGLTYNEQFF.

The rearrangement joins TRBV29-1 to TRBJ2-5; 12 bases are shared with TRBD2. The assigned J gene may be wrong: the sequence end matches TRBJ2-7 better. Germline V CDR1 and CDR2: SQVTM, ANQGSEA. The CDR3 runs 14 residues. The CDR3 loop reads CSVEPSGRAYEQYF. CDR3 in DNA: TGCAGCGTTGAACCTAGCGGGAGGGCCTACGAGCAGTACTTC.

The V call is TRBV5-1, the J call TRBJ1-4, with D possibly being TRBD1 (5 bases). Germline V gives CDR1 SGHRS, CDR2 YFSETQ. Trimming cost V 2 bases and J 5 bases, with 13 bases left between them. The CDR3 loop spans 15 amino acids. The CDR3 reads CASSFNPAGNEKLFF. The CDR3 DNA sequence: TGCGCCAGCAGCTTCAATCCGGCAGGGAATGAAAAACTGTTTTTT.

This clone has only a few counts. The chain carries TRBV2 and TRBJ1-4; D is undetermined. Trimming removed 10 bases from V and 5 bases from J, with 5 bases in between. This CDR3 has 10 residues. From germline, CDR1 is SNHLY and CDR2 FYNNEI. The CDR3 DNA reads as TGTGCCACTGCCAATGAAAAACTGTTTTTT. Protein product: CATANEKLFF.

This clone has just a few counts. The V and J genes are TRBV29-1 and TRBJ2-3; no clear D gene. V lost 6 bases, J lost 4 bases, and 14 bases lay in between. CDR1 SQVTM and CDR2 ANQGSEA come from the germline V gene. The CDR3 length is 13 residues. The DNA of the CDR3 is TGCAGCGTAGAGGTTCAGGCCGCAGATACGCAGTATTTT. Its protein is CSVEVQAADTQYF.

This clone showed up just a few times. This chain links TRBV7-9 with TRBJ2-5; maybe TRBD1 (5 bases). Germline CDR1 reads SEHNR; CDR2 reads FQNEAQ (reference sequence). Trimming took off 6 bases at V and 3 bases at J, with 8 bases between the two ends. The CDR3 is 12 amino acids. Written as DNA, the CDR3 is TGTGCCAGCAGAGAGACAGAAGAGACCCAGTACTTC. This encodes CASRETEETQYF.

There are a few counts of this clone. CDR3 nucleotides: TGTGCCAGCAGCTTAGACGGAATGGTTAAGTATTTT. This encodes CASSLDGMVKYF. V usage is TRBV7-2 and J usage is TRBJ2-3, with unresolved D. V was shortened by 1 base and J by 13 bases, with 12 bases between the two germline ends. The length of the CDR3 is 12 residues. Per the germline V gene, CDR1 is SGHTA and CDR2 is FQGNSA.

The genes are TRBV14 and TRBJ1-2; D is unresolved. CDR1 SGHDN and CDR2 FVKESK come from the germline V gene. Trimming removed 3 bases at V and 2 bases at J, with 16 bases between. The CDR3 covers 16 residues. CDR3 coding DNA: TGTGCCAGCAGCCAGGGCCTGGTGACCCCCAACTATGGCTACACCTTC. This codes for CASSQGLVTPNYGYTF.

This rearrangement joins TRBV5-4 to TRBJ2-1; 8 positions agree with TRBD2. CDR1 and CDR2 from the germline V gene are SGHNT and YYREEE (reference sequence). The CDR3 has 15 amino acids. The junction had 5 bases not matched to a gene; V was cut back by 4 bases and J by 2 bases. The DNA of the CDR3 is TGTGCCAGCAGCCCGACTAGCGACCCCTACAATGAGCAGTTCTTC. Translated: CASSPTSDPYNEQFF.

This clone was seen a handful of times. V gene TRBV7-9 combines with J gene TRBJ2-1; TRBD1 matches 8 bases. Germline trimming cut 5 bases from V and 3 bases from J; bases unmatched to any gene: 9. Germline CDR1 SEHNR, CDR2 FQNEAQ (reference sequence). The CDR3 is 16 amino acids. The CDR3 DNA reads as TGTGCCAGCAGCCGGGGCGGACAGGGTTACTACAATGAGCAGTTCTTC. Protein: CASSRGGQGYYNEQFF.

V usage is TRBV28 and J usage is TRBJ2-7; D gene uncertain. V shed 4 bases and J shed 3 bases, with 10 bases lying between them. The length of the CDR3 is 13 residues. CDR1 and CDR2 from the germline V gene are MDHEN and SYDVKM. This CDR3 reads CASSSTDFYEQYF. CDR3 coding DNA: TGTGCCAGCAGTTCCACCGACTTCTACGAGCAGTACTTC.

This clone was counted only a few times. The rearrangement joins TRBV2 to TRBJ1-5; 10 nucleotides line up with TRBD1. The CDR3 runs 18 residues. CDR1 and CDR2 from the germline V gene are SNHLY and FYNNEI. The ends lost 5 bases at V and 4 bases at J; junction bases unmatched: 14. CDR3: CASSQHGGQGLGNQPQHF. CDR3 in DNA: TGTGCCAGCAGTCAACACGGGGGACAGGGGCTCGGGAATCAGCCCCAGCATTTT.

The chain combines TRBV15 with TRBJ1-5; 7 nucleotides agree with TRBD1. Germline values: CDR1 LNHNV, CDR2 YYDKDF (reference sequence). The CDR3 runs 15 residues. Losses at the gene ends were 4 bases for V and 6 bases for J; bases not matched to a gene: 9. CDR3 protein: CATSTDRVGGQPQHF. The CDR3 nucleotides are TGTGCCACCAGCACTGACAGGGTCGGAGGTCAGCCCCAGCATTTT.

Only a few counts were recorded for this clone. The rearrangement joins TRBV7-2 to TRBJ2-1, with 10 bases that match TRBD2. The V segment lost 7 bases and the J segment 9 bases; nucleotides outside the gene matches: 12. The CDR3 loop spans 15 amino acids. CDR1 is SGHTA, CDR2 FQGNSA, per germline. The CDR3 loop reads CASTLGLAKGGEQFF. CDR3 nucleotides: TGTGCCAGCACCTTGGGACTAGCGAAAGGAGGTGAGCAGTTCTTC.

V usage is TRBV21-1 and J usage is TRBJ1-6. TRBV21-1 is deemed a pseudogene. There are 15 residues in the CDR3. CDR3 loop: CASSKGPGSGSPLHF. The CDR3 DNA is TGTGCCAGCAGCAAAGGGCCAGGATCGGGTTCACCCCTCCACTTT.

The chain links TRBV6-1 to TRBJ1-1; perhaps TRBD1 as D (5 bases). This CDR3 region has 14 residues. V was trimmed by 4 bases and J by 1 base, leaving 10 bases between them. The germline V gene encodes CDR1 MNHNS and CDR2 SASEGT. The CDR3 loop reads CASSGQGRNTEAFF. The CDR3 coding sequence is TGTGCCAGCAGTGGGCAGGGAAGGAACACTGAAGCTTTCTTT.

The sample holds a few counts of this clone. This chain connects TRBV25-1 to TRBJ2-1; 9 nucleotides align to TRBD1. The germline V gene encodes CDR1 MGHDK and CDR2 SYGVNS. This CDR3 is built from 15 residues. The V and J ends lost 10 bases and 5 bases, in that order; junction bases with no gene match: 12. As DNA, the CDR3 is TGTGCCACCTCTCTCACAGGGGGCCGAGACAATGAGCAGTTCTTC. Translating it yields CATSLTGGRDNEQFF.

The sample holds a few counts of this clone. V is TRBV5-6 and J is TRBJ1-2, with a weak D call TRBD1 (6 bases). V was cut by 2 bases and J by 3 bases, with 8 bases left in between. Germline assignment: CDR1 SGHDT and CDR2 YYEEEE. CDR3 length: 13 residues. Written as DNA, the CDR3 is TGTGCCAGCAGCTTCGGACAGTACTATGGCTACACCTTC. Amino acids: CASSFGQYYGYTF.

V usage is TRBV7-3 and J usage is TRBJ2-6, with D possibly TRBD1 on 6 matching bases. CDR3 length equals 17 residues. The germline V gene has CDR1 SGHTA and CDR2 FQGTGA. V lost 5 bases and J lost 0, with 14 bases in between. The CDR3 nucleotides read TGTGCCAGCAGCCCGTGGGACACGAGCTCTGGGGCCAACGTCCTGACTTTC. This translates into CASSPWDTSSGANVLTF.

This clone showed up just a few times. The chain combines TRBV4-3 with TRBJ1-5; D call uncertain. Trimming stripped 3 bases from V and 3 bases from J, with 9 bases between. Germline loops: CDR1 LGHNA, CDR2 YSLEER. The CDR3 sequence is 14 residues long. CDR3 DNA: TGCGCCAGCAGCCAGGGTTACAACAATCAGCCCCAGCATTTT. This sequence encodes CASSQGYNNQPQHF.

The CDR3 DNA is TGTGCCATCATGGTGGTGGGTACGCAGTATTTT. Residues: CAIMVVGTQYF. This rearrangement joins TRBV10-3 to TRBJ2-3; D remains ambiguous. The CDR3 has 11 residues. The germline V and J ends were trimmed by 7 bases and 8 bases, with 10 bases remaining between them. The germline V gene has CDR1 ENHRY and CDR2 SYGVKD.

This clone was found a few times. The rearrangement joins TRBV11-2 to TRBJ2-1; TRBD1 matches 7 bases. Trimming took 6 bases from V and 0 from J; bases not matched to a gene: 11. This CDR3 has 17 residues. Germline V gene lookup returns CDR1 SGHAT and CDR2 FQNNGV. CDR3 bases: TGTGCCAGCAGACCAAGGGGGCCCTCACCCTCCTACAATGAGCAGTTCTTC. Translation: CASRPRGPSPSYNEQFF.

The chain couples TRBV29-1 to TRBJ2-5; 7 nucleotides line up with TRBD2. From germline, CDR1 is SQVTM and CDR2 ANQGSEA. V was pared by 5 bases and J by 5 bases, with 8 bases of the junction left unmatched. The CDR3 totals 13 residues. The CDR3 reads CSVPGGSWETQYF. CDR3 DNA: TGCAGCGTTCCGGGCGGGAGTTGGGAGACCCAGTACTTC.

The rearrangement joins TRBV9 to TRBJ2-1; D tentatively fits TRBD1 or TRBD2 (5 bases each). Trimming pared 2 bases from V and 7 bases from J, leaving 13 bases between. CDR1 is SGDLS and CDR2 is YYNGEE in the germline V gene. This CDR3 contains 14 residues. CDR3 nucleotide sequence: TGTGCCAGCAGCGTCCTAGGGACCAATAATGAGCAGTTCTTC. Protein: CASSVLGTNNEQFF.

This clone has a handful of counts. V gene TRBV5-1 combines with J gene TRBJ2-1, with 8 positions matching TRBD1. CDR1 is SGHRS and CDR2 is YFSETQ in the germline V gene. Trimming at V came to 0 bases and at J to 4 bases, leaving 15 bases not matched to a gene. The length of the CDR3 is 19 residues. CDR3 protein: CASSLAPDRVLSGYNEQFF. The CDR3 bases are TGCGCCAGCAGCTTGGCCCCGGACAGGGTGCTTTCGGGGTACAATGAGCAGTTCTTC.

V usage is TRBV4-1 and J usage is TRBJ1-2; D uncertain. The CDR3 consists of 13 residues. Germline CDR1 and CDR2: MGHRA and YSYEKL. Trimming pared 3 bases from V and 5 bases from J, leaving 10 bases between. Written as DNA, the CDR3 is TGCGCCAGCAGCCACCTAAACGGGTATGGCTACACCTTC. Translated: CASSHLNGYGYTF.

A few counts support this clone. J is TRBJ1-3 and V is TRBV6-5; 8 bases agree with TRBD1. The V and J ends lost 8 bases and 4 bases, in that order; junction bases with no gene match: 4. CDR1 is MNHEY and CDR2 is SVGAGI in the germline V gene. The CDR3 totals 13 residues. CDR3 sequence reads: CASRDRTGNTIYF. The CDR3 nucleotides are TGTGCCAGCCGGGACAGGACGGGAAACACCATATATTTT.

This clone occurred a few times. The sample has other DNA sequences that encode this CDR3 too. This chain uses TRBV7-2 with TRBJ1-6, with D unresolved. Germline CDR1 and CDR2: SGHTA and FQGNSA. With 1 base removed from V and 6 bases from J, the gap between germline ends came to 4 bases. This CDR3 is 13 amino acids long. The CDR3 spells CASSLDTNSPLHF. CDR3 nucleotides: TGTGCCAGCAGCTTAGATACTAATTCACCCCTCCACTTT.

The chain uses TRBV10-3 and TRBJ1-5; TRBD1 matches at 8 bases. This CDR3 spans 16 amino acids. V gave up 2 bases and J gave up 5 bases; unmatched junction bases: 8. Germline lookup yields CDR1 ENHRY and CDR2 SYGVKD. CDR3 residues: CAISEGQGSSHQPQHF. The CDR3 nucleotides are TGTGCCATCAGTGAGGGACAGGGTTCTTCTCATCAGCCCCAGCATTTT.

The chain recombines TRBV7-2 with TRBJ2-1; D ambiguous. CDR3 length equals 12 residues. V lost 4 bases, J lost 9 bases, and 10 bases lay in between. Germline CDR1 reads SGHTA; CDR2 reads FQGNSA. For the CDR3, the DNA is TGTGCCAGCAGCTATATCAGTGGTGAGCAGTTCTTC. Its protein is CASSYISGEQFF.

This clone was detected only a few times. This chain connects TRBV6-5 to TRBJ2-7; TRBD1 is a possible D gene (6 bases). The V and J ends lost 0 bases and 2 bases respectively, with 11 bases between them. Per the germline V gene, CDR1 is MNHEY and CDR2 is SVGAGI. There are 15 residues in the CDR3. For the CDR3, the DNA is TGTGCCAGCAGTTACTCAGGGGGAAAGGCCTACGAGCAGTACTTC. Protein sequence: CASSYSGGKAYEQYF.

This clone was counted only a few times. This chain connects TRBV28 to TRBJ2-3, with 15 bases that match TRBD2. V shed 5 bases, J shed 5 bases, and the junction held 5 bases outside the gene matches. The CDR3 loop spans 16 amino acids. Germline values: CDR1 MDHEN, CDR2 SYDVKM. The CDR3 bases are TGTGCCAGCAGTCCCGGGACTAGCGGGGGGCTAGATACGCAGTATTTT. Translation: CASSPGTSGGLDTQYF. The variable domain in full, completed from reference TRBV28 and TRBJ2-3, reads DVKVTQSSRYLVKRTGEKVFLECVQDMDHENMFWYRQDPGLGLRLIYFSYDVKMKEKGDIPEGYSVSREKKERFSLILESASTNQTSMYLCASSPGTSGGLDTQYFGPGTRLTVL.